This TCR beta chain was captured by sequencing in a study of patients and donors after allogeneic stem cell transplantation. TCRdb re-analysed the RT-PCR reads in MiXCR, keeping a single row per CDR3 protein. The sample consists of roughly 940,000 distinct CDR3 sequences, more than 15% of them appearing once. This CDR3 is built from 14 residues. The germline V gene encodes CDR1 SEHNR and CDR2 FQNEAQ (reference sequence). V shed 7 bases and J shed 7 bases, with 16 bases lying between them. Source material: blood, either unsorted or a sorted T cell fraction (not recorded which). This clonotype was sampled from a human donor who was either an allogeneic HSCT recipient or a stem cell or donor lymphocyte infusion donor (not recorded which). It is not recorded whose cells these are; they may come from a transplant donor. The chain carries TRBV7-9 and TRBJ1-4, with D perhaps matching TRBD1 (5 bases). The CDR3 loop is CASIEAGMGEKLFF. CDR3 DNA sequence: TGTGCCAGCATCGAGGCAGGGATGGGTGAAAAACTGTTTTTT.